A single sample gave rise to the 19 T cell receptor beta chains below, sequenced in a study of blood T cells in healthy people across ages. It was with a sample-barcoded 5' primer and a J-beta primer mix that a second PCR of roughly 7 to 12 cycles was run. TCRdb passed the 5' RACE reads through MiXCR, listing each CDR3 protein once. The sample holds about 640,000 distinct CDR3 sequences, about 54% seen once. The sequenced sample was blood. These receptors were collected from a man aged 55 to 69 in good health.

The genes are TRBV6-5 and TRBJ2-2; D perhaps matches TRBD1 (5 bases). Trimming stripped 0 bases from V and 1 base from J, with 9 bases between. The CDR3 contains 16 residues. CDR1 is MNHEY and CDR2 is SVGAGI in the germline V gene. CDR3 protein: CASSYSPTVNTGELFF. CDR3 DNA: TGTGCCAGCAGTTACTCCCCGACAGTGAACACCGGGGAGCTGTTTTTT.

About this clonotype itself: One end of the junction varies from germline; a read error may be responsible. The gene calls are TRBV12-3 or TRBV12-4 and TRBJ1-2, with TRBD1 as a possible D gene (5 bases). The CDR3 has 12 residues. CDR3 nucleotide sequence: TGTGCCAGCAGTCCTAGGGGTGCTGGCTGCACCTTC. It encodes CASSPRGAGCTF.

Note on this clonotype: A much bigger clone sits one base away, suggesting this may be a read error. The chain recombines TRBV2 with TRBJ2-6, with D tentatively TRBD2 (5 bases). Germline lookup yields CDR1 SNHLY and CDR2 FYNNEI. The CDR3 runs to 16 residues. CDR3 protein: CASFSRALSGVNVLTF. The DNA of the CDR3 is TGTGCCAGCTTTTCGAGGGCCCTCTCTGGGGTCAACGTCCTGACTTTC.

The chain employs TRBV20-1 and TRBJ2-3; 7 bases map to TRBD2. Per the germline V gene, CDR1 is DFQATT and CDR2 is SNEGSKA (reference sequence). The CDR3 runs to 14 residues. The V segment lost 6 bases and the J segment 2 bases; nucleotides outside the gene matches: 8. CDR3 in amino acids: CSAPPGTTTDTQYF. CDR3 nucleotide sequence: TGCAGTGCCCCCCCCGGGACTACCACAGATACGCAGTATTTT.

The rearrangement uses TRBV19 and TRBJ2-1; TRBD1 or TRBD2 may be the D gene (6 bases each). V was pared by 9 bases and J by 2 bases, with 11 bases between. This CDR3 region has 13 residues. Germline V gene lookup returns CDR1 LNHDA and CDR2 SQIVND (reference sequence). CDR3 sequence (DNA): TGTGCCAGCAGTCGGGGGCCCTACAATGAGCAGTTCTTC. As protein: CASSRGPYNEQFF.

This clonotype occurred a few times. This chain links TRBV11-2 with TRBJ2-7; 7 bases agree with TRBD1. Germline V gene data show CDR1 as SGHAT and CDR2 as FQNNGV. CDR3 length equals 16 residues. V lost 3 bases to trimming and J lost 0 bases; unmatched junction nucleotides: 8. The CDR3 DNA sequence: TGTGCCAGCAGCTTCCCTTTGGACAGGAACTCCTACGAGCAGTACTTC. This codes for CASSFPLDRNSYEQYF.

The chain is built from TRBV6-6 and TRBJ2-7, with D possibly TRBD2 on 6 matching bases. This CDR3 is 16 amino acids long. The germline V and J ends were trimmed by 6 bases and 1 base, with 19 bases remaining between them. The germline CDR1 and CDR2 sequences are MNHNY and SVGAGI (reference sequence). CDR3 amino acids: CASSQTYGLISYEQYF. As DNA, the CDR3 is TGTGCCAGCAGCCAAACTTACGGACTAATTTCCTACGAGCAGTACTTC.

The CDR3 sequence: CSAGQGVAFF. The DNA for the CDR3 is TGCAGTGCTGGACAGGGCGTAGCTTTCTTT. The V call is TRBV20-1, the J call TRBJ1-1, with 8 bases identical to TRBD1. The V gene's germline CDR1 is DFQATT and CDR2 SNEGSKA (reference sequence). There are 10 residues in the CDR3. Trimming at V came to 5 bases and at J to 10 bases, leaving 3 bases not matched to a gene.

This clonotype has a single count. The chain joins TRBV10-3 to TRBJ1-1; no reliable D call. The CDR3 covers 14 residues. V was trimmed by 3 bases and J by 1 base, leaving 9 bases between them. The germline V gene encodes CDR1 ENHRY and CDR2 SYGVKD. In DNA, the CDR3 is TGTGCCATCAGTGAAAGGGCTTCGAACACTGAAGCTTTCTTT. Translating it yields CAISERASNTEAFF.

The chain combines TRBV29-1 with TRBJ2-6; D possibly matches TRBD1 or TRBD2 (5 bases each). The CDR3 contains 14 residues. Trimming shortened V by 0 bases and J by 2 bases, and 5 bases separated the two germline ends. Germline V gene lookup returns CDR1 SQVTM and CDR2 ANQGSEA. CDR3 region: CSVEEGAGANVLTF. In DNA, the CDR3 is TGCAGCGTTGAAGAGGGGGCTGGGGCCAACGTCCTGACTTTC.

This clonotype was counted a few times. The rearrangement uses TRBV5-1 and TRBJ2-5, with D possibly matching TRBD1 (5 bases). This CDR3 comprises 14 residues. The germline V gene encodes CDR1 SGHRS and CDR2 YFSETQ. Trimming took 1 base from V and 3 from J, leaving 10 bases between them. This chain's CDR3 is CASSLPLGEETQYF. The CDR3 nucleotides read TGCGCCAGCAGCTTGCCGTTAGGGGAAGAGACCCAGTACTTC.

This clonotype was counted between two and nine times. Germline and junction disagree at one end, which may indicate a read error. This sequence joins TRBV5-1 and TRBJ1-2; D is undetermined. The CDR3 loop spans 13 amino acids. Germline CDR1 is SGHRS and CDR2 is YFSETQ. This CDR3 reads CASSLTGVYGYTF. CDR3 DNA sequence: TGTGCCAGCAGCTTAACTGGGGTCTATGGCTACACCTTC. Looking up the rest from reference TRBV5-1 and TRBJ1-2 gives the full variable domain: KAGVTQTPRYLIKTRGQQVTLSCSPISGHRSVSWYQQTPGQGLQFLFEYFSETQRNKGNFPGRFSGRQFSNSRSEMNVSTLELGDSALYLCASSLTGVYGYTFGSGTRLTVV.

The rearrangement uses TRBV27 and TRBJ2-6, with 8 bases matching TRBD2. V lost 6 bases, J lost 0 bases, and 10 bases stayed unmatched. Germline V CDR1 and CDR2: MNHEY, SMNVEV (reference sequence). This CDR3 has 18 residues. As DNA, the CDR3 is TGTGCCAGCAGGCTCGGGGGGGCTTTCTCCTCTGGGGCCAACGTCCTGACTTTC. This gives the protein CASRLGGAFSSGANVLTF.

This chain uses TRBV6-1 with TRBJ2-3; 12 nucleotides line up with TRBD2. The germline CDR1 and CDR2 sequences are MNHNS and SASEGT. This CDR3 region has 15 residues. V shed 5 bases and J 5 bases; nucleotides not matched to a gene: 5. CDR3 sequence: CASSRTSGVQDTQYF. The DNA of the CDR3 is TGTGCCAGCAGTCGGACTAGCGGGGTCCAAGATACGCAGTATTTT.

Here the CDR3 reads CASSLVGITEAFF. The CDR3 DNA reads as TGTGCCAGCAGTCTGGTCGGGATCACTGAAGCTTTCTTT. The J gene is TRBJ1-1, the V gene TRBV28; D is unclear. The germline V gene encodes CDR1 MDHEN and CDR2 SYDVKM. The V end lost 5 bases, the J end lost 4 bases, and 11 bases lay between the germline ends. The CDR3 is made up of 13 amino acids.

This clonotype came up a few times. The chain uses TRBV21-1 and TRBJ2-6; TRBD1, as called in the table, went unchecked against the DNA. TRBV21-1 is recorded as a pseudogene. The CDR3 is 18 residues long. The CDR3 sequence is CASSKEGQITSGANVLTF. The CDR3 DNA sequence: TGTGCCAGCAGCAAAGAGGGACAGATAACCTCTGGGGCCAACGTCCTGACTTTC.

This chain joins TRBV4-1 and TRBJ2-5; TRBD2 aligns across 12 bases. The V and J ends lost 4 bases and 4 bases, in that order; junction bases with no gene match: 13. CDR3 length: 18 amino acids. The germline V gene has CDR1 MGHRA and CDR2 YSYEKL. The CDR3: CASSLRTSGEGPSETQYF. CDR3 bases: TGCGCCAGCAGCCTCCGGACTAGCGGGGAGGGGCCGTCAGAGACCCAGTACTTC.

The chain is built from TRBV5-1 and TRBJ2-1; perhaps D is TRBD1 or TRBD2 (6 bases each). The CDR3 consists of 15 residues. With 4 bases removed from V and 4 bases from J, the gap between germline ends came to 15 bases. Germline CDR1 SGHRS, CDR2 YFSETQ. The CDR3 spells CASSASGAVYNEQFF. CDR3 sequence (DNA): TGCGCCAGCAGCGCCTCGGGGGCTGTTTACAATGAGCAGTTCTTC. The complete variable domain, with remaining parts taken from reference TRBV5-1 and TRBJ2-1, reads KAGVTQTPRYLIKTRGQQVTLSCSPISGHRSVSWYQQTPGQGLQFLFEYFSETQRNKGNFPGRFSGRQFSNSRSEMNVSTLELGDSALYLCASSASGAVYNEQFFGPGTRLTVL.

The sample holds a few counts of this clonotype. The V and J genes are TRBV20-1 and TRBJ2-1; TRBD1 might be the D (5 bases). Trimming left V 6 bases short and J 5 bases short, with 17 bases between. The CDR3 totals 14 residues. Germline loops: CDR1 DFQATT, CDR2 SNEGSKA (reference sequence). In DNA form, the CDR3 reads TGCAGTGCCCTCAGGGCCTCCCGGAACAATGAGCAGTTCTTC. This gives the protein CSALRASRNNEQFF.